This T cell receptor (beta chain) was observed in a study of shared clonotypes between healthy human individuals. V shed 3 bases and J shed 1 base, with 17 bases lying between them. The CDR3 sequence is 17 residues long. Germline values: CDR1 MDHEN, CDR2 SYDVKM. Sequencing used immunoSEQ multiplex PCR; TCRdb keeps in-frame clones, though not all of them. Of under 2,000,000 clones listed, about 95% are singletons. Naivety among CD8 cells was defined by CD45RO negativity and positive CCR7 selection, thereby excluding terminally differentiated effector memory CD45RA+ cells. The chain is built from TRBV28 and TRBJ2-3; a possible D gene is TRBD1 (5 bases). Sequenced sample: naive CD8+ T cells sorted from blood. This TCR was sampled from a man aged 18 to 29 in good health. This CDR3 is CASSFRRQFTRTDTQYF. In DNA, the CDR3 is TGTGCCAGCAGTTTCCGGAGACAGTTCACCCGCACAGATACGCAGTATTTT.